The 12 T cell receptor beta chains below all came from one sample that was sequenced in a study of regulatory T cells in long-lasting Graves disease. Combining iRepertoire HTBI primers with Arm-PCR of CDR3 regions, the authors built TCR beta libraries. From the multiplex PCR reads, TCRdb called clonotypes with MiXCR, one entry per CDR3 protein. The sample includes fewer than 400,000 distinct CDR3 sequences, about 18% of them seen just once. As to time point: persistent/refractory GD, antithyroid drugs over 5 years with positive TRAb. RNA isolated from PBMCs was used to make the TCR library. The source material was peripheral blood mononuclear cells (PBMCs), sampled when the disease was refractory, from a patient treated with antithyroid drugs. All receptors come from a female donor with Graves disease.

The V and J genes are TRBV11-2 and TRBJ2-7; D possibly matches TRBD1 or TRBD2 (6 bases each). The CDR3 is made up of 18 amino acids. Per germline, CDR1 SGHAT and CDR2 FQNNGV. V was clipped by 1 base and J by 0 bases, with 19 bases between them. The CDR3: CASSLGHRAGYNSYEQYF. The CDR3 DNA sequence: TGTGCCAGCAGCTTAGGCCACAGGGCGGGGTATAACTCCTACGAGCAGTACTTC.

This clonotype was observed many times. The chain carries TRBV6-2 or TRBV6-3 and TRBJ1-1; D is unclear. Trimming stripped 8 bases from V and 1 base from J, with 14 bases between. Germline loops: CDR1 MNHEY, CDR2 SVGEGT. This CDR3 spans 14 amino acids. The CDR3 is CASRKDKENTEAFF. The CDR3 region has the DNA TGTGCCAGCCGAAAAGACAAAGAGAACACTGAAGCTTTCTTT.

This clonotype has more than one count but fewer than ten. J is TRBJ1-6 and V is TRBV3-1, with a tentative D call TRBD1 (5 bases). V lost 3 bases and J lost 10, with 10 bases in between. Germline CDR1 and CDR2: LGHDT and YNNKEL (reference sequence). The CDR3 spans 13 residues. The CDR3 bases are TGTGCCAGCAGCCAGCAGGGTGGGTCACCCCTCCACTTT. It specifies CASSQQGGSPLHF.

This clonotype was seen ten or more times. The rearrangement uses TRBV2 and TRBJ1-1; D might be TRBD1 (5 bases). The CDR3 spans 13 residues. From germline, CDR1 is SNHLY and CDR2 FYNNEI. V was clipped by 8 bases and J by 4 bases, with 14 bases between them. CDR3 amino acids: CASQPWGSTEAFF. The CDR3 DNA is TGTGCCAGCCAGCCTTGGGGGAGCACTGAAGCTTTCTTT.

This clonotype was detected many times. An end of the junction does not agree with germline; a read error may underlie this. The V gene is TRBV5-1, the J gene TRBJ1-5; 8 positions match TRBD1. In germline, CDR1 is SGHRS, CDR2 YFSETQ. This CDR3 spans 15 amino acids. The CDR3 DNA reads as TGTGCCAGCAGCCTGACAGGGGATAGCAATCAGCCCCAGCATTTT. Amino acids: CASSLTGDSNQPQHF.

This clonotype was counted ten times or more. The V gene is TRBV28, the J gene TRBJ2-7; 9 bases are shared with TRBD2. The germline V gene has CDR1 MDHEN and CDR2 SYDVKM. V shed 3 bases, J shed 3 bases, and the junction held 12 bases outside the gene matches. The CDR3 runs 17 residues. In DNA form, the CDR3 reads TGTGCCAGCAGTTTCAGGTTTGCGGGAGGGCAATTCTACGAGCAGTACTTC. Translation: CASSFRFAGGQFYEQYF.

The sample holds many counts of this clonotype. The rearrangement joins TRBV20-1 to TRBJ2-7; D is unresolved. The germline CDR1 and CDR2 sequences are DFQATT and SNEGSKA (reference sequence). The CDR3 extends over 13 amino acids. V gave up 3 bases and J gave up 0 bases, with 9 bases separating them. CDR3 sequence reads: CSARAVASYEQYF. CDR3 DNA: TGCAGTGCTAGGGCGGTGGCCTCCTACGAGCAGTACTTC.

Turning to this clonotype: A much bigger clone sits one base away, suggesting this may be a read error. The chain recombines TRBV7-9 with TRBJ2-5; D is unresolved. Germline V gives CDR1 SEHNR, CDR2 FQNEAQ (reference sequence). This CDR3 region has 15 residues. The CDR3 DNA is TGTGCCAGCAGCTTAGCGCTAGGTCCTAAAGAGACCCAGCACTTC. Its translation is CASSLALGPKETQHF.

This clonotype was observed many times. The chain joins TRBV20-1 to TRBJ1-2; TRBD1 matches at 7 bases. Looked up from germline, CDR1 is DFQATT and CDR2 is SNEGSKA (reference sequence). Germline trimming cut 3 bases from V and 3 bases from J; bases unmatched to any gene: 4. The CDR3 length is 13 residues. The CDR3 nucleotides are TGCAGTGCTAGGATCAGGGGGTACTATGGCTACACCTTC. Residues: CSARIRGYYGYTF.

There are a few counts of this clonotype. A junction boundary mismatches the germline segment, possibly from a read error. The rearrangement joins TRBV28 to TRBJ1-1; 8 nucleotides align to TRBD1. Looked up from germline, CDR1 is MDHEN and CDR2 is SYDVKM. The CDR3 consists of 13 residues. The DNA for the CDR3 is TGCGCCGTTATGGACAGGGAGAACACTGAAGCTTTCTTT. Amino acids: CAVMDRENTEAFF.

This clonotype occurred many times. The chain joins TRBV2 to TRBJ2-5; a weak D match, TRBD2 (6 bases). The CDR3 extends over 13 amino acids. Germline V CDR1 and CDR2: SNHLY, FYNNEI. V dropped 6 bases and J dropped 5 bases, with 13 bases sitting between them. This chain's CDR3 is CASRARAGETQYF. As DNA, the CDR3 is TGTGCCAGCAGGGCCAGGGCGGGGGAGACCCAGTACTTC.

This clonotype was picked up many times. The chain is built from TRBV30 and TRBJ2-7; 8 positions match TRBD2. J lost 4 bases, V lost 2 bases, and 4 bases had no gene match. The CDR3 extends over 13 amino acids. CDR1 and CDR2 from the germline V gene are GTSNPN and SVGIG (reference sequence). CDR3 coding DNA: TGTGCCTGGAGTCGACTAGCGCCGTACGAGCAGTACTTC. Translating it yields CAWSRLAPYEQYF. The full variable domain, its missing parts supplied by reference TRBV30 and TRBJ2-7, is SQTIHQWPATLVQPVGSPLSLECTVEGTSNPNLYWYRQAAGRGLQLLFYSVGIGQISSEVPQNLSASRPQDRQFILSSKKLLLSDSGFYLCAWSRLAPYEQYFGPGTRLTVT.